This paragraph covers one T cell receptor (beta chain) sequence. At one end the junction does not follow the germline gene, possibly because of a read error. The authors ran the immunoSEQ assay, v3.0, at survey level. Measured with immunoSEQ multiplex PCR; TCRdb has only the in-frame clones, and not every one. The sample has more than 15,000 clones; over 75% are singletons. The data belong to a study of long-term antiretroviral therapy in people with HIV. Study-level information: Collection of the earliest samples took place about a decade ahead of the 2015 immediate-ART recommendation.

Germline CDR1 reads MNHEY; CDR2 reads SVGAGI. The length of the CDR3 is 16 residues. This sequence was found in a woman between 40 and 55 years old with HIV. The J gene is TRBJ2-1, the V gene TRBV6-5; 11 nucleotides agree with TRBD1. The specimen comprised unsorted PBMCs, sampled at the start of antiretroviral therapy, before treatment. CDR3 amino acids: CAGSSDRGLTYNEQFF. The DNA for the CDR3 is TGTGCCGGCAGTTCGGACAGGGGGCTTACCTACAATGAGCAGTTCTTC.